This T cell receptor (beta chain) was recorded in a study of blood T cell repertoires in COVID-19. The overall study: Acute and convalescent COVID-19 specimens originated in the United States, Italy and Spain. The analysed material was cDNA or gDNA that came from T cells, B-cell-depleted T cells, or PBMCs.

In its sample, this clone was seen once. Germline V lookup: CDR1 MDHEN, CDR2 SYDVKM. Between the trimmed V and J ends, which lost 5 bases and 6 bases, there was a span of 10 bases. The CDR3 runs to 12 residues. Under the authors' procedure: Estimates of nucleated cell counts were drawn from the amplification of reference gene primers. Clones were read by immunoSEQ multiplex PCR, and TCRdb kept only the in-frame ones, dropping some. The V and J calls and clone size come from that table; D and trimming were worked out from the DNA. This sample has 120,000 to 150,000 clones, with 85% to 90% found just once.

This rearrangement joins TRBV28 to TRBJ1-1, with TRBD1 as a possible D gene (5 bases). Sequenced input: peripheral blood. The source of this sequence is a woman aged 50 to 60 with active or convalescent COVID-19. The CDR3, as DNA: TGTGCCAGCAGTCCCCAGGGCGCTGAAGCTTTCTTT. It codes for CASSPQGAEAFF.